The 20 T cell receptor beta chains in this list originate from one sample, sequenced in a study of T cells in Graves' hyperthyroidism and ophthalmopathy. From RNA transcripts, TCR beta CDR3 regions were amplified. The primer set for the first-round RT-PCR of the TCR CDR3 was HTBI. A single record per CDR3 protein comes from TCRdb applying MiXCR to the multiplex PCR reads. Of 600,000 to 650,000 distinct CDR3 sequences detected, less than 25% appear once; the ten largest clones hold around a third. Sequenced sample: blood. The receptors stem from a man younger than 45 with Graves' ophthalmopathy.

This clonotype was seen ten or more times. Here the CDR3 DNA reads TGCGCCAGCAGCCCAGGTTATGAGCAGTTCTTC. Its protein product is CASSPGYEQFF. The gene calls are TRBV5-1 and TRBJ2-1; D uncertain. Germline V gene sequence: CDR1 SGHRS, CDR2 YFSETQ. This CDR3 contains 11 residues. The V end was cut by 4 bases, the J end by 8 bases, with 7 bases between.

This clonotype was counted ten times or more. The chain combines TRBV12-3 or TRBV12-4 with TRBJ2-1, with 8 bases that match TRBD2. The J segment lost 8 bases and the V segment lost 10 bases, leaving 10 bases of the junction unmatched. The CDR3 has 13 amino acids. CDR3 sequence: CATSGSRGHEQFF. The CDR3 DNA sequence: TGTGCCACCAGCGGGAGTAGGGGACATGAGCAGTTCTTC.

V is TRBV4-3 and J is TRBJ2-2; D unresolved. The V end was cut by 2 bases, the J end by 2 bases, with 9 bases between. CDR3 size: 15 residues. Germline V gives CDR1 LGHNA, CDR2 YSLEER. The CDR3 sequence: CASSQFMENTGELFF. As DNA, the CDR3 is TGCGCCAGCAGCCAATTTATGGAAAACACCGGGGAGCTGTTTTTT.

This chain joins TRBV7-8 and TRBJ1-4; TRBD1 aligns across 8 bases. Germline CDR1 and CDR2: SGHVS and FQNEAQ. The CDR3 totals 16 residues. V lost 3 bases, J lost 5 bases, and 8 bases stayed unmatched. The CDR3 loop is CASSFGAGGGNEKLFF. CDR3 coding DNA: TGTGCCAGCAGCTTTGGGGCAGGGGGCGGCAATGAAAAACTGTTTTTT.

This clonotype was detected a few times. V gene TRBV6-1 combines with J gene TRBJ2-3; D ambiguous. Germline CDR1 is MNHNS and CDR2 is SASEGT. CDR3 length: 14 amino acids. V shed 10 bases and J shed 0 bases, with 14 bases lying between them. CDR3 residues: CATDDGDSTDTQYF. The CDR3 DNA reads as TGTGCCACCGACGACGGTGATAGCACAGATACGCAGTATTTT.

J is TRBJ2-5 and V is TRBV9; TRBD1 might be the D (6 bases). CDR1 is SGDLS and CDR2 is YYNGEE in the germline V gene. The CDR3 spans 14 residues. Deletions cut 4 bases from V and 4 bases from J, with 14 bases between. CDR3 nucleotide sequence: TGTGCCAGCAGCCCCCACAGGGTTGGAGAGACCCAGTACTTC. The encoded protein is CASSPHRVGETQYF.

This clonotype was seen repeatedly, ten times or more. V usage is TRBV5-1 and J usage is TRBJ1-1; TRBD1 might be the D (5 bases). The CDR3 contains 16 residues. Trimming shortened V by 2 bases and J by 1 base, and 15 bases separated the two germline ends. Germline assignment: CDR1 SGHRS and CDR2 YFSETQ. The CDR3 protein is CASSLRSGGQNTEAFF. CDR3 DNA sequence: TGCGCCAGCAGCTTACGTTCTGGGGGTCAGAACACTGAAGCTTTCTTT. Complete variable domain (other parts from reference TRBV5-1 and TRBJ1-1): KAGVTQTPRYLIKTRGQQVTLSCSPISGHRSVSWYQQTPGQGLQFLFEYFSETQRNKGNFPGRFSGRQFSNSRSEMNVSTLELGDSALYLCASSLRSGGQNTEAFFGQGTRLTVV.

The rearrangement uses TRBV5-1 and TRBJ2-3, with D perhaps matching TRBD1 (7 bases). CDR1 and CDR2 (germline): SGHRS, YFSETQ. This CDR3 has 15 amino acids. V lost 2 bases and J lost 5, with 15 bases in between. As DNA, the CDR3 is TGCGCCAGCAGCTTCGGTAGCGGACAGGTAGATACGCAGTATTTT. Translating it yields CASSFGSGQVDTQYF.

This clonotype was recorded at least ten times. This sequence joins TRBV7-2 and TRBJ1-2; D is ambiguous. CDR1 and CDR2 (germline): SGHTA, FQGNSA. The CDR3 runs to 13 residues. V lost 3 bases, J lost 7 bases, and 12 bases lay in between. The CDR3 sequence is CASSFDQLGGYTF. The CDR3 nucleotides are TGTGCCAGCAGCTTTGACCAACTTGGTGGCTACACCTTC.

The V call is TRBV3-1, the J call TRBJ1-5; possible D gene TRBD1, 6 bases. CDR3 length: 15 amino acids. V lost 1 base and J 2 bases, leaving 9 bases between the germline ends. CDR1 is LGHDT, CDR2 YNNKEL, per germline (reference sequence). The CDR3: CASSQGRGGNQPQHF. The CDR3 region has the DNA TGTGCCAGCAGCCAAGGAAGGGGGGGCAATCAGCCCCAGCATTTT.

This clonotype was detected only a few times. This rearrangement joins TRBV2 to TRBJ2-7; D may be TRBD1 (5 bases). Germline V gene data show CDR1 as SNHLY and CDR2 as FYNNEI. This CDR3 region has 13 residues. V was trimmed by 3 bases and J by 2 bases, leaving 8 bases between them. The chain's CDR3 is CASSETAPYEQYF. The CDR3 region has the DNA TGTGCCAGCAGTGAGACAGCCCCCTACGAGCAGTACTTC.

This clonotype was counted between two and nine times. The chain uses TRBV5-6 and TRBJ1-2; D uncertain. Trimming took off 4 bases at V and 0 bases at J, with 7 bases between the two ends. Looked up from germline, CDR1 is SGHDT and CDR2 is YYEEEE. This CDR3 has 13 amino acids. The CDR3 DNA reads TGTGCCAGCAGCGCGCGAGCTAACTATGGCTACACCTTC. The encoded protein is CASSARANYGYTF.

As DNA, the CDR3 is TGCAGTGCTAGACAGCTAGCGGGAGCGGTCAATGAGCAGTTCTTC. Translating gives CSARQLAGAVNEQFF. The chain couples TRBV20-1 to TRBJ2-1, with 10 bases fitting TRBD2. With V trimmed by 2 bases and J by 6 bases, 7 bases remained unmatched. The CDR3 spans 15 residues. CDR1 is DFQATT and CDR2 is SNEGSKA in the germline V gene (reference sequence).

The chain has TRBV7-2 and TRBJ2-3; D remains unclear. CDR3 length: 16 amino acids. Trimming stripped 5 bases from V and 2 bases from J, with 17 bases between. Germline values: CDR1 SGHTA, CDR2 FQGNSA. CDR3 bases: TGTGCCAGCAGCCCACCACCCCTAGGCCCCACAGATACGCAGTATTTT. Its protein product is CASSPPPLGPTDTQYF. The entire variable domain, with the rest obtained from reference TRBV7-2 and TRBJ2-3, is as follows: GAGVSQSPSNKVTEKGKDVELRCDPISGHTALYWYRQSLGQGLEFLIYFQGNSAPDKSGLPSDRFSAERTGGSVSTLTIQRTQQEDSAVYLCASSPPPLGPTDTQYFGPGTRLTVL.

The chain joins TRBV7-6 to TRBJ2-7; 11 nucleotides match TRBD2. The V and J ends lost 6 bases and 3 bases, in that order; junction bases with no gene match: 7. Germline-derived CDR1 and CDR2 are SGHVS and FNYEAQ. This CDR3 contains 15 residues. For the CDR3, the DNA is TGTGCCAGCAGGATCGGAACTAGCGGGAGCTACGAGCAGTACTTC. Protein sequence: CASRIGTSGSYEQYF.

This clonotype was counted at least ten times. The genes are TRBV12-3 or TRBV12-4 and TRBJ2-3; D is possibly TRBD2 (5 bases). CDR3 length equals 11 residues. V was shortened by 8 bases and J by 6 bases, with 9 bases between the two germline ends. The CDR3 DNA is TGTGCCAGCGGTAGAGGGGATACGCAGTATTTT. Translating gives CASGRGDTQYF.

The chain's CDR3 is CASQTGMIAAGELFF. The DNA of the CDR3 is TGTGCCAGCCAGACAGGGATGATTGCTGCCGGGGAGCTGTTTTTT. The chain couples TRBV6-1 to TRBJ2-2; 7 nucleotides align to TRBD1. The CDR3 length is 15 residues. Germline CDR1 MNHNS, CDR2 SASEGT. With V trimmed by 8 bases and J by 6 bases, 12 bases remained unmatched.

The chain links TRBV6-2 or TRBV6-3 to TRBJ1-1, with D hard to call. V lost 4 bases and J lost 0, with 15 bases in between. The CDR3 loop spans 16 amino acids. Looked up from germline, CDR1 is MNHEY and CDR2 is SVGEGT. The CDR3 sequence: CASSFTQKGMNTEAFF. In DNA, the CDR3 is TGTGCCAGCAGTTTTACACAGAAGGGTATGAACACTGAAGCTTTCTTT.

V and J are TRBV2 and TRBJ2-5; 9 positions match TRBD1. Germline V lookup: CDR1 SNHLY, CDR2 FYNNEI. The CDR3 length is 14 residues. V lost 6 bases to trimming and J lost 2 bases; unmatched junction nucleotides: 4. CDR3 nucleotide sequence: TGTGCCAGCAGGGCCGGGACAGGGCAAGAGACCCAGTACTTC. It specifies CASRAGTGQETQYF.

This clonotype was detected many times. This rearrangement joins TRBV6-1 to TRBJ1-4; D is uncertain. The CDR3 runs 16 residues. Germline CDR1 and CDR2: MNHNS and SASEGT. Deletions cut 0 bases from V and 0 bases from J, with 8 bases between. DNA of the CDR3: TGTGCCAGCAGTGAAGCGCGGGGTGCAACTAATGAAAAACTGTTTTTT. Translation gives CASSEARGATNEKLFF.